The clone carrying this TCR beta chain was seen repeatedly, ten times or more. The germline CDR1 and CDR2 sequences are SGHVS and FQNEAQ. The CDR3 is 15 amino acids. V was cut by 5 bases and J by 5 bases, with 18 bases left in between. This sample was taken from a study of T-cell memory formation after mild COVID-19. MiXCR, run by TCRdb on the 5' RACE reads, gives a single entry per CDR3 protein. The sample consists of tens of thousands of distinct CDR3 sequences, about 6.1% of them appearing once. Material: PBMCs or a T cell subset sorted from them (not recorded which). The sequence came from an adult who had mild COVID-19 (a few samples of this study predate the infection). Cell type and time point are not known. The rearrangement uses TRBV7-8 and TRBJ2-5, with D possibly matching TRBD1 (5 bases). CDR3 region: CASSPIRQSSETQYF. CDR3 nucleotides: TGTGCCAGCAGCCCTATAAGACAGTCTTCGGAGACCCAGTACTTC.